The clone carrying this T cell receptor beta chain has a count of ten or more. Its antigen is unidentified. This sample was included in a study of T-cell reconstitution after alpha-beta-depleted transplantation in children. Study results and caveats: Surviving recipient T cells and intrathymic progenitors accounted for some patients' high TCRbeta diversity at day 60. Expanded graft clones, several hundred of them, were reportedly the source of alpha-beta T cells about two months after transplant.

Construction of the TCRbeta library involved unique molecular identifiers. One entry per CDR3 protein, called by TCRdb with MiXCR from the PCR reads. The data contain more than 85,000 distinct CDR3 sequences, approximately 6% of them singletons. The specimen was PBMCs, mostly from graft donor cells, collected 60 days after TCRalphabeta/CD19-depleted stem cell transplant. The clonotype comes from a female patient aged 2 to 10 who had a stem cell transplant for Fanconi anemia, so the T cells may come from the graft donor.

The CDR3 loop reads CASSRAGVSYEQYF. The CDR3 region has the DNA TGTGCCAGCAGCCGAGCGGGAGTGTCGTACGAGCAGTACTTC. The rearrangement links TRBV12-3 or TRBV12-4 to TRBJ2-7, with 8 bases aligning to TRBD2. V trimming: 6 bases; J trimming: 4 bases; junction bases outside the gene matches: 8. This CDR3 comprises 14 residues.